Listed below are T cell receptor beta chains from one sample, sequenced in a study of T cell changes during pregnancy in multiple sclerosis. Sequenced by immunoSEQ multiplex PCR; TCRdb stores in-frame clones only, minus some. The table lists 50,000 or so clones, approximately 93% of them singletons. Sequencing was performed on peripheral blood, taken in the second trimester of pregnancy. These receptor sequences come from a female donor with multiple sclerosis, enrolled in a pregnancy study. CDR3s include the opening cysteine and the closing phenylalanine or tryptophan. The D gene is left open where the match is weak.

CDR3 protein: CASTRSVSGQLFGETQYF; D gene: TRBD1; V gene: TRBV7-9; J gene: TRBJ2-5
CDR3 protein: CASSLGGDNEQYF; D gene: NA; V gene: TRBV27; J gene: TRBJ2-7
CDR3 protein: CASSFRTGGVKNIQYF; D gene: TRBD1; V gene: TRBV5-4; J gene: TRBJ2-4
CDR3 protein: CAINLAGIGNEQYF; D gene: TRBD2; V gene: TRBV10-3; J gene: TRBJ2-7
CDR3 protein: CAWGRNEQYF; D gene: NA; V gene: TRBV30; J gene: TRBJ2-7
CDR3 protein: CASSALGGSWSYEQYF; D gene: TRBD2; V gene: TRBV28; J gene: TRBJ2-7
CDR3 protein: CASSRLLGEQYF; D gene: NA; V gene: TRBV7-9; J gene: TRBJ2-7
CDR3 protein: CASSFLANRVGELFF; D gene: NA; V gene: TRBV27; J gene: TRBJ2-2
CDR3 protein: CASSSAGGTPSYEQYF; D gene: TRBD2; V gene: TRBV7-2; J gene: TRBJ2-7
CDR3 protein: CATTAGLAATGELFF; D gene: TRBD2; V gene: TRBV10-3; J gene: TRBJ2-2
CDR3 protein: CATSSGPGQGLNTGELFF; D gene: TRBD1; V gene: TRBV15; J gene: TRBJ2-2
CDR3 protein: CASHVGHWAYEQYF; D gene: NA; V gene: TRBV2; J gene: TRBJ2-7
CDR3 protein: CASSSRQGRTNEKLFF; D gene: TRBD1; V gene: TRBV11-2; J gene: TRBJ1-4
CDR3 protein: CASRGLAGGRSQFF; D gene: TRBD2; V gene: TRBV6-5; J gene: TRBJ2-1
CDR3 protein: CASSEVIQGTLDF; D gene: NA; V gene: TRBV11-1; J gene: TRBJ2-7
CDR3 protein: CASSSPLAGAKDTQYF; D gene: TRBD2; V gene: TRBV5-5; J gene: TRBJ2-3
CDR3 protein: CASSWGQGDQETQYF; D gene: TRBD1; V gene: TRBV7-9; J gene: TRBJ2-5
CDR3 protein: CASGDRVSNQPQHF; D gene: TRBD1; V gene: TRBV2; J gene: TRBJ1-5
CDR3 protein: CASTRGGHEQYF; D gene: NA; V gene: TRBV2; J gene: TRBJ2-7
CDR3 protein: CASSARDSATYEQYF; D gene: TRBD1; V gene: TRBV11-3; J gene: TRBJ2-7
CDR3 protein: CASSQRTGGLNTEAFF; D gene: TRBD1; V gene: TRBV4-2; J gene: TRBJ1-1
CDR3 protein: CSVGLGQAGNTIYF; D gene: NA; V gene: TRBV29-1; J gene: TRBJ1-3
CDR3 protein: CASGGTGKTYEQYF; D gene: TRBD1; V gene: TRBV6-1; J gene: TRBJ2-7
CDR3 protein: CASSRTGFTDTQYF; D gene: NA; V gene: TRBV25-1; J gene: TRBJ2-3
CDR3 protein: CASSPGQGYEQYF; D gene: TRBD1; V gene: TRBV28; J gene: TRBJ2-7
CDR3 protein: CASSPSGSSYEQYF; D gene: NA; V gene: TRBV6-6; J gene: TRBJ2-7
CDR3 protein: CASSQGPSKGAYEQYF; D gene: NA; V gene: TRBV4-1; J gene: TRBJ2-7
CDR3 protein: CASSRQGTYEQYF; D gene: TRBD1; V gene: TRBV18; J gene: TRBJ2-7
CDR3 protein: CASSFVASIYNEQFF; D gene: NA; V gene: TRBV5-1; J gene: TRBJ2-1
CDR3 protein: CASSMLGLAGEEDTQYF; D gene: TRBD2; V gene: TRBV28; J gene: TRBJ2-3
CDR3 protein: CASSLLQGSTEAFF; D gene: NA; V gene: TRBV18; J gene: TRBJ1-1
CDR3 protein: CASSVEEGFYEQYF; D gene: NA; V gene: TRBV9; J gene: TRBJ2-7